Sequencing of this TCR beta chain was carried out in a study of OX40 agonist ivuxolimab in advanced cancers. Across the whole study: Of the patients, three showed partial responses, one with hepatocellular carcinoma and two with cutaneous melanoma.

Germline V gives CDR1 SGDLS, CDR2 YYNGEE. The CDR3 is made up of 12 amino acids. The V end was cut by 3 bases, the J end by 6 bases, with 7 bases between. Of note for this clone: Its target is unknown.

Sequencing used immunoSEQ multiplex PCR; TCRdb keeps in-frame clones, though not all of them. Found here are approximately 66,000 clones, 85% of them singletons; the top ten hold about 0.83%. Study findings and constraints: At 0.1 to 3.0 mg/kg, clonal expansion of CD4+ and CD8+ blood T cells had occurred by week 6.

This TCR was recovered from an adult with an advanced solid tumor such as melanoma, head and neck, liver or kidney cancer. The sample in question was CD4+ or CD8+ T cells sorted from blood, obtained in a trial of the OX40 agonist ivuxolimab. The chain is built from TRBV9 and TRBJ2-1; D gene unclear. Written as DNA, the CDR3 is TGTGCCAGCAGCGCGCTTACCAATGAGCAGTTCTTC. Translated, it gives CASSALTNEQFF.